This is a list of T cell receptor beta chains from one sample in a study of T cells in tuberculosis. Here immunoSEQ multiplex PCR was the method, and the copy in TCRdb shows in-frame clones only, minus some. There are approximately 31,000 clones in the sample; roughly 82% occur only once, and under 6.5% lies in the top ten. Specimen: PBMCs, collected at tuberculosis diagnosis. All receptors come from an adult with tuberculosis. Each CDR3 is given with its conserved first and last residue. D genes are given only for firm matches. Where a row states a size, it is once, few, many or the class of an expanded clone; other rows omit it.

TRBJ1-2	TRBV5-4	.	.	CASSLAGRAHGYTF	TGTGCCAGCAGCTTGGCCGGGAGGGCTCATGGCTACACCTTC
TRBJ2-3	TRBV11-2	TRBD2	.	CASRPRTSGRSTDTQYF	TGTGCCAGCAGACCCCGGACTAGCGGGAGAAGCACAGATACGCAGTATTTT
TRBJ2-3	TRBV6-4	TRBD2	.	CASSTQAGGTDTQYF	TGTGCCAGCAGTACCCAAGCGGGGGGCACAGATACGCAGTATTTT
TRBJ2-7	TRBV18	TRBD1	.	CASSPGTGRGYEQYF	TGTGCCAGCTCACCCGGGACAGGGAGGGGTTACGAGCAGTACTTC
TRBJ2-7	TRBV2	TRBD1	.	CASKRTGYEQYF	TGTGCCAGCAAGAGGACAGGCTACGAGCAGTACTTC
TRBJ2-1	TRBV9	TRBD1	.	CASTVQGSNEQFF	TGTGCCAGCACCGTACAGGGGTCCAATGAGCAGTTCTTC
TRBJ1-5	TRBV6-1	.	.	CASSEAGVPNQPQHF	TGTGCCAGCAGTGAAGCAGGAGTACCCAATCAGCCCCAGCATTTT
TRBJ2-7	TRBV10-2	.	.	CASSEARLAYEQYF	TGCGCCAGCAGTGAGGCGAGACTAGCCTACGAGCAGTACTTC
TRBJ2-7	TRBV9	TRBD2	.	CASSVDGRPNYEQYF	TGTGCCAGCAGCGTAGACGGGAGGCCTAACTACGAGCAGTACTTC
TRBJ2-1	TRBV7-3	TRBD2	.	CASSLTGLAGDEQFF	TGTGCCAGCAGCTTAACTGGACTAGCGGGAGATGAGCAGTTCTTC
TRBJ1-2	TRBV11-2	TRBD1	.	CASSLGDRDNYGYTF	TGTGCCAGCAGCTTAGGGGACAGGGATAACTATGGCTACACCTTC
TRBJ2-1	TRBV27	TRBD2	once	CASSSRTSGPRREQFF	TGTGCCAGCAGCTCTCGGACTAGCGGGCCGAGACGTGAGCAGTTCTTC
TRBJ1-1	TRBV18	TRBD1	.	CASSRGTGSTEAFF	TGTGCCAGCTCCCGGGGGACAGGTAGCACTGAAGCTTTCTTT
TRBJ2-3	TRBV18	.	.	CASSLFTDTQYF	TGTGCCAGCTCTCTGTTCACAGATACGCAGTATTTT
TRBJ1-2	TRBV5-8	TRBD1	.	CASTLEQGADSDGYTF	TGTGCCAGCACCCTGGAACAGGGGGCGGATTCAGATGGCTACACCTTC
TRBJ2-3	TRBV2	TRBD1	.	CASSPLDRKDTQYF	TGTGCCAGCAGTCCCCTGGACAGGAAAGATACGCAGTATTTT
TRBJ1-2	TRBV19	.	.	CASSTLTGYGYTF	TGTGCCAGTAGTACGTTGACTGGCTATGGCTACACCTTC
TRBJ2-1	TRBV19	TRBD2	.	CASSINPGLAGGVRGNEQFF	TGTGCCAGTAGTATAAACCCCGGACTAGCGGGGGGGGTCAGGGGCAATGAGCAGTTCTTC
TRBJ2-3	TRBV5-1	.	once	CASSPSFASTDTQYF	TGCGCCAGCAGCCCTAGCTTTGCTAGCACAGATACGCAGTATTTT
TRBJ2-1	TRBV7-8	.	.	CASSFGTPGVNEQFF	TGTGCCAGCAGCTTCGGGACTCCGGGGGTCAATGAGCAGTTCTTC
TRBJ1-1	TRBV18	.	.	CASSPPNRNTEAFF	TGTGCCAGCTCACCACCTAATCGGAACACTGAAGCTTTCTTT
TRBJ1-3	TRBV27	.	.	CASSSTGFSGNTIYF	TGTGCCAGCAGTTCAACAGGGTTCTCTGGAAACACCATATATTTT
TRBJ2-7	TRBV27	TRBD2	.	CASSINQAGTYEQYF	TGTGCCAGCAGTATCAACCAAGCGGGGACCTACGAGCAGTACTTC
TRBJ2-7	TRBV18	.	.	CASSPVAGVNEQYF	TGTGCCAGCTCACCAGTCGCGGGCGTGAACGAGCAGTACTTC
TRBJ1-1	TRBV30	.	.	CAWSRGFGTEAFF	TGTGCCTGGAGTCGGGGGTTCGGCACTGAAGCTTTCTTT
TRBJ2-3	TRBV27	.	once	CASSLRGTDTQYF	TGTGCCAGCAGTTTACGGGGTACAGATACGCAGTATTTT
TRBJ2-5	TRBV7-8	TRBD2	.	CASSLGTSKYF	TGTGCCAGCAGCTTAGGGACTAGCAAGTACTTC
TRBJ2-2	TRBV5-5	.	.	CASSLMGGTGELFF	TGTGCCAGCAGCTTGATGGGGGGCACCGGGGAGCTGTTTTTT
TRBJ2-5	TRBV9	.	.	CASSSNPLGALETQYF	TGTGCCAGCAGCTCGAACCCCCTAGGGGCCTTAGAGACCCAGTACTTC
TRBJ1-1	TRBV18	TRBD1	.	CASSPTTGSNTEAFF	TGTGCCAGCTCACCCACGACAGGGTCAAACACTGAAGCTTTCTTT
TRBJ2-1	TRBV30	.	.	CAWSVPGNEQFF	TGTGCCTGGAGTGTACCCGGCAATGAGCAGTTCTTC
TRBJ2-2	TRBV28	TRBD1	few	CASSSGQGYPGELFF	TGTGCCAGCAGTTCGGGACAGGGTTACCCCGGGGAGCTGTTTTTT
TRBJ1-1	TRBV6-5	.	.	CASSPTGTEAFF	TGTGCCAGCAGTCCGACGGGGACTGAAGCTTTCTTT
TRBJ2-5	TRBV5-4	TRBD2	.	CASSPRSGGAGEQYF	TGTGCCAGCAGCCCGAGGAGCGGGGGGGCAGGAGAGCAGTACTTC
TRBJ1-2	TRBV6-5	TRBD1	once	CASRMDRILYGYTF	TGTGCCAGCAGAATGGACAGGATCCTCTATGGCTACACCTTC
TRBJ1-2	TRBV7-8	TRBD1	.	CASSWGQALNLYGYTF	TGTGCCAGCAGCTGGGGACAGGCGCTGAACCTCTATGGCTACACCTTC
TRBJ1-1	TRBV5-1	TRBD1	.	CASSLGTGDWGTEAFF	TGCGCCAGCAGCTTGGGGACAGGGGATTGGGGCACTGAAGCTTTCTTT
TRBJ2-7	TRBV6-6	TRBD2	.	CASSNLQTSGEWEQYF	TGTGCCAGCAGTAACCTCCAGACTAGCGGGGAGTGGGAGCAGTACTTC
TRBJ2-7	TRBV5-1	.	.	CASSLDRESKQQYF	TGCGCCAGCAGCTTGGACAGGGAAAGTAAACAGCAGTACTTC
TRBJ1-1	TRBV12-5	.	.	CASGLTGLGRAGTEAFF	TGTGCTAGTGGTTTGACCGGTCTGGGCAGGGCTGGAACTGAAGCTTTCTTT
TRBJ1-1	TRBV9	.	.	CASSVRGGLEAFF	TGTGCCAGCAGCGTAAGAGGGGGACTAGAAGCTTTCTTT
TRBJ2-3	TRBV4-1	TRBD2	.	CASSPWTSGTDTQYF	TGCGCCAGCAGCCCTTGGACTAGCGGCACAGATACGCAGTATTTT
TRBJ1-1	TRBV6-1	.	.	CASEKIANTEAFF	TGTGCCAGCGAGAAGATCGCGAACACTGAAGCTTTCTTT